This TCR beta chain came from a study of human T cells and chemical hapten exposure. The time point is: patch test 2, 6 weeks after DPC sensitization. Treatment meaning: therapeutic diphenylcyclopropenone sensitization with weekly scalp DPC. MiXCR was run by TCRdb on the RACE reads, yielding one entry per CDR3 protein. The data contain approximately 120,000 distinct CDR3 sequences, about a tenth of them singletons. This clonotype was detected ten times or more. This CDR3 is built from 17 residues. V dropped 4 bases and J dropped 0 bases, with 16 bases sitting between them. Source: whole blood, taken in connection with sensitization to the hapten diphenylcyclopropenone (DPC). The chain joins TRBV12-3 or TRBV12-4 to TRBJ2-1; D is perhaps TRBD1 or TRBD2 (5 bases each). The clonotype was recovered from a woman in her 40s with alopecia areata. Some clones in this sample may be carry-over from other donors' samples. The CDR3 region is CASSSGGWGLSYNEQFF. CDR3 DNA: TGTGCCAGCAGTTCCGGCGGGTGGGGCCTCTCCTACAATGAGCAGTTCTTC.